This T cell receptor beta chain is from a study of shared clonotypes between healthy human individuals. V was cut by 5 bases and J by 2 bases, with 7 bases left in between. In germline, CDR1 is SEHNR, CDR2 FQNEAQ (reference sequence). The CDR3 is 12 amino acids. The naive CD8 subset, CD45RO-negative cells positively selected for CCR7, excluded terminally differentiated effector memory CD45RA+ cells. Libraries were prepared by immunoSEQ multiplex PCR; TCRdb keeps only in-frame clonotypes and omits some of them. Of roughly 850,000 clones listed, roughly 96% are singletons. The study, taken as a whole, reports: About 5% was the fraction of naive CD4 clonotypes found shared across a few donors. Researchers sampled only blood; tissue repertoires likely differ.

In regard to this clone: Its antigen remains unknown. Additional DNA sequences in this sample encode the identical CDR3.

The source of this sequence is a man aged 30 to 45 in good health. The material sequenced was naive CD8+ T cells sorted from blood. V gene TRBV7-9 combines with J gene TRBJ2-7; no clear D. DNA of the CDR3: TGTGCCAGCAGCAGGCCTACCTACGAGCAGTACTTC. Residues: CASSRPTYEQYF.